This TCR beta chain was sequenced for a study of cytomegalovirus exposure and HLA in healthy donors. Study-wide results and limits: Follow-up analysis seemed to connect common viral pathogens with several of the most significant clusters identified.

It was with 60 Vbeta and 13 Jbeta primers that the PCR ran. Sequencing was performed with immunoSEQ multiplex PCR; in TCRdb, only in-frame clones are kept and a portion is missing. The sample lists roughly 120,000 clones, roughly 80% occurring once. The V gene's germline CDR1 is SGDLS and CDR2 YYNGEE. Losses at the gene ends were 3 bases for V and 5 bases for J; bases not matched to a gene: 8. This CDR3 is 15 amino acids long. This clone was seen once. The antigen is not known. The chain joins TRBV9 to TRBJ2-5; 9 bases agree with TRBD1. This TCR derives from a young man in good health and CMV-seronegative. The sequenced material came from PBMCs. The CDR3 DNA reads as TGTGCCAGCAGCGGGGGGACAGGGTCATTCGAGACCCAGTACTTC. Its translation is CASSGGTGSFETQYF.